This T cell receptor (beta chain) is from a study of T cells in Graves' hyperthyroidism and ophthalmopathy. This clonotype was detected ten times or more. Its target is not known. The study, taken as a whole, reports: Ophthalmopathy cases were set apart from stable hyperthyroidism by a 13 V-J model.

Amplification yielded TCR beta CDR3 regions, with RNA transcripts as the source. The TCR CDR3 first-round RT-PCR relied on the HTBI primer set. TCRdb independently ran MiXCR on the multiplex PCR reads; one entry per CDR3 protein. The table lists more than 350,000 distinct CDR3 sequences, about 16% of them singletons. Exclusion of a patient resulted from uncontrolled infection, other autoimmune disease, pregnancy or lactation. Orbital computed tomography and thyroid ultrasound, together with serum TRAb and thyroxine and clinical symptoms, were used for diagnoses. With 0 bases clipped from V and 3 bases from J, the junction kept 8 bases outside the gene matches. Germline V gene data show CDR1 as MNHEY and CDR2 as SVGAGI. This CDR3 has 17 amino acids.

V is TRBV6-5 and J is TRBJ2-5, with 9 bases identical to TRBD1. The sequence was obtained from a young woman with Graves' hyperthyroidism. Specimen: blood. The CDR3 bases are TGTGCCAGCAGTTACTCGTGGGGACAGGGAGTGGAAGAGACCCAGTACTTC. This translates into CASSYSWGQGVEETQYF.